This T cell receptor beta chain appears in the sequencing data of a study of T cell repertoires in cytomegalovirus infection. On the study more broadly: Carrying CMV and the relevant HLA type showed in public TCR beta signatures.

Trimming stripped 6 bases from V and 0 bases from J, with 13 bases between. Germline CDR1 and CDR2: SGHKS and YYEKEE (reference sequence). The CDR3 consists of 14 residues. TCRdb re-called the reads through MiXCR, storing one row per CDR3 protein. The sample yields fewer than 250,000 distinct CDR3 sequences, about 23% seen once. Study results and limitations: Summed public TCR beta family frequency identified CMV carriers bearing the relevant HLA. HLA-C-restricted CMV clonotypes gave the most frequent clonotype in two of eight donors.

This clonotype was detected only a few times. Its antigen is undetermined. V usage is TRBV5-5 and J usage is TRBJ2-7, with a tentative D call TRBD1 (6 bases). The receptor's source is a human donor in good health (CMV status not recorded). Some clones in this sample may be carry-over from other donors' samples. Sequencing used CD8+ T cells from PBMCs. Written as DNA, the CDR3 is TGTGCCAGCAACCCGTGGGGACACTCCTACGAGCAGTACTTC. This translates into CASNPWGHSYEQYF.